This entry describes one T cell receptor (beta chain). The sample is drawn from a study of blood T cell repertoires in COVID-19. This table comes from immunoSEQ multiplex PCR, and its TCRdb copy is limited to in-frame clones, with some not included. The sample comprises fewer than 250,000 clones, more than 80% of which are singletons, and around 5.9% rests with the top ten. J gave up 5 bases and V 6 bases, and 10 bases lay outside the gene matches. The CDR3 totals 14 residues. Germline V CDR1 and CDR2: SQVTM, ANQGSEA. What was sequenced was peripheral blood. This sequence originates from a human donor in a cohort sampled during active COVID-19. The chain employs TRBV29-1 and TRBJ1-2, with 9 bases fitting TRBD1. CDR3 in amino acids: CSVNDRGGKYGYTF. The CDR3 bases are TGCAGCGTCAACGACAGGGGGGGGAAATATGGCTACACCTTC. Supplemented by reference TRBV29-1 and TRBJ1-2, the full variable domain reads SAVISQKPSRDICQRGTSLTIQCQVDSQVTMMFWYRQQPGQSLTLIATANQGSEATYESGFVIDKFPISRPNLTFSTLTVSNMSPEDSSIYLCSVNDRGGKYGYTFGSGTRLTVV.